Shown below are 12 T cell receptor beta chains from a single sample sequenced in a study of cytomegalovirus exposure and HLA in healthy donors. TCRdb's table, derived via immunoSEQ multiplex PCR, lists solely in-frame clones and lacks some. The table records 130,000 to 150,000 clones, about nine tenths of them present only once. The sequencing sample was made of PBMCs. All receptors come from a woman in her twenties or thirties in good health and CMV-seropositive.

This chain connects TRBV28 to TRBJ2-3; 9 bases map to TRBD2. CDR1 is MDHEN, CDR2 SYDVKM, per germline. The CDR3 consists of 15 residues. The V gene end was trimmed by 1 base and the J gene end by 5 bases; junction bases not matched to a gene: 4. CDR3 sequence: CASSLSRGGVDTQYF. The CDR3 DNA reads as TGTGCCAGCAGTTTATCGCGGGGGGGCGTAGATACGCAGTATTTT.

This clone was detected once. The V gene is TRBV11-2, the J gene TRBJ2-1; 9 bases match TRBD2. This CDR3 is built from 14 residues. Germline CDR1 SGHAT, CDR2 FQNNGV. The V segment lost 6 bases and the J segment 8 bases; nucleotides outside the gene matches: 8. CDR3 residues: CASRYGGGVYEQFF. CDR3 nucleotides: TGTGCCAGCAGATACGGCGGGGGGGTCTATGAGCAGTTCTTC.

The chain carries TRBV15 and TRBJ1-5; maybe TRBD1 (5 bases). Germline CDR1 reads LNHNV; CDR2 reads YYDKDF (reference sequence). The CDR3 consists of 15 residues. Trimming shortened V by 1 base and J by 6 bases, and 13 bases separated the two germline ends. The CDR3 region is CATSRVGEGTQPQHF. For the CDR3, the DNA is TGTGCCACCAGCAGAGTAGGGGAGGGCACTCAGCCCCAGCATTTT.

The CDR3 coding sequence is TGTGCCAGCAGGGCAGGATACGAGCAGTACTTC. Its translation is CASRAGYEQYF. The chain employs TRBV28 and TRBJ2-7; D gene unclear. Germline CDR1 is MDHEN and CDR2 is SYDVKM. V lost 6 bases and J lost 4, with 7 bases in between. The CDR3 is 11 residues long.

The chain couples TRBV2 to TRBJ2-7; 11 positions agree with TRBD2. V shed 7 bases, J shed 4 bases, and the junction held 6 bases outside the gene matches. The CDR3 totals 14 residues. The germline CDR1 and CDR2 sequences are SNHLY and FYNNEI. CDR3 sequence (DNA): TGTGCCAGCACACCCGGGACTAGCGGATACGAGCAGTACTTC. It specifies CASTPGTSGYEQYF.

The chain recombines TRBV28 with TRBJ1-2, with TRBD1 identical over 9 bases. CDR3 length equals 14 residues. The germline CDR1 and CDR2 sequences are MDHEN and SYDVKM. With V trimmed by 6 bases and J by 8 bases, 10 bases remained unmatched. CDR3 residues: CASRRPGQGFGYTF. Here the CDR3 DNA reads TGTGCCAGCAGACGACCGGGACAGGGTTTCGGCTACACCTTC.

CDR3 region: CASSVATGEAFF. DNA for the CDR3: TGTGCCAGCAGCGTAGCAACAGGGGAAGCTTTCTTT. The chain combines TRBV9 with TRBJ1-1, with D maybe TRBD1 (6 bases). CDR1 and CDR2 from the germline V gene are SGDLS and YYNGEE. The length of the CDR3 is 12 residues. V lost 0 bases and J lost 8, with 8 bases in between.

This clone was observed once. The chain combines TRBV28 with TRBJ1-4; D not resolved. CDR1 MDHEN and CDR2 SYDVKM come from the germline V gene. Trimming removed 5 bases from V and 7 bases from J, with 14 bases in between. This CDR3 has 14 amino acids. CDR3 sequence reads: CASSPGSPREKLFF. Here the CDR3 DNA reads TGTGCCAGCAGTCCGGGGAGCCCCCGTGAAAAACTGTTTTTT.

This chain uses TRBV7-2 with TRBJ2-5, with D possibly TRBD1 on 6 matching bases. The CDR3 covers 14 residues. V was shortened by 2 bases and J by 2 bases, with 9 bases between the two germline ends. The germline V gene has CDR1 SGHTA and CDR2 FQGNSA. The CDR3 nucleotides are TGTGCCAGCAGCTTACCGGGGACACAAGAGACCCAGTACTTC. It translates to CASSLPGTQETQYF.

V is TRBV29-1 and J is TRBJ2-2; 7 nucleotides line up with TRBD1. The germline gives CDR1 SQVTM, CDR2 ANQGSEA. The CDR3 covers 14 residues. Trimming took 7 bases from V and 4 from J; bases not matched to a gene: 9. The chain's CDR3 is CSARSSGGTGELFF. The CDR3 nucleotides read TGCAGCGCCCGTTCTTCAGGGGGCACCGGGGAGCTGTTTTTT.

The chain joins TRBV9 to TRBJ1-2; TRBD1 agrees at 10 bases. The germline gives CDR1 SGDLS, CDR2 YYNGEE. CDR3 length: 13 residues. V was clipped by 4 bases and J by 9 bases; unmatched bases: 6. The CDR3 DNA reads as TGTGCCAGCAGCCCGACAGGGGGCAGGAGCTACACCTTC. It codes for CASSPTGGRSYTF.

The chain has TRBV5-1 and TRBJ2-1, with 10 bases fitting TRBD2. CDR3 length equals 14 residues. Per germline, CDR1 SGHRS and CDR2 YFSETQ. J was trimmed by 6 bases and V by 2 bases; bases with no gene match: 2. CDR3 nucleotides: TGCGCCAGCAGCTTTAGCGGGGGGATCAATGAGCAGTTCTTC. This gives the protein CASSFSGGINEQFF.